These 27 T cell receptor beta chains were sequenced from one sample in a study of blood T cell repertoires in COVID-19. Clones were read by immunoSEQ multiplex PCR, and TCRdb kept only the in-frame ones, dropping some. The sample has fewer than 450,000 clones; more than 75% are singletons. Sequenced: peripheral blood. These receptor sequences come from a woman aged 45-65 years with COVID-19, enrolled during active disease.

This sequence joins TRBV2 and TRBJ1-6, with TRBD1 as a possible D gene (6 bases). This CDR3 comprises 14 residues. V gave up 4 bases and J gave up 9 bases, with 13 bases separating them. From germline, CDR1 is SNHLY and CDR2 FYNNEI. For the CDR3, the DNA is TGTGCCAGCAGTGCGCAGGGGCTGCGTTCACCCCTCCACTTT. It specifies CASSAQGLRSPLHF.

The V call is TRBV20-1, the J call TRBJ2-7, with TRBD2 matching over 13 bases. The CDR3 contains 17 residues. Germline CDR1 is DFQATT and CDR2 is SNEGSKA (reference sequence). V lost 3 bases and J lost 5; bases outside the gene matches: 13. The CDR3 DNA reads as TGCAGTGCTAGTTCTGTTACATGGACTAGCGGGAGCCACGAGCAGTACTTC. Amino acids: CSASSVTWTSGSHEQYF.

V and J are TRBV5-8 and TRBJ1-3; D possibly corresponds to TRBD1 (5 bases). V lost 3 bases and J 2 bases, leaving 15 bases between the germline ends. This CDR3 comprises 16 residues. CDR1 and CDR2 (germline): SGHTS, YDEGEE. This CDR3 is CASSSDTQSTGNTIYF. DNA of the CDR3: TGTGCCAGCAGCTCGGACACCCAGTCCACTGGAAACACCATATATTTT.

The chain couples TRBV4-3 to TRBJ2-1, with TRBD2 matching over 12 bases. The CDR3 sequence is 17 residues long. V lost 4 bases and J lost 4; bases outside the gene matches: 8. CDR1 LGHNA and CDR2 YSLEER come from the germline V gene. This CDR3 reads CASSLNGLAGNYNEQFF. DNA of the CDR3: TGCGCCAGCAGCCTTAACGGACTAGCGGGAAATTACAATGAGCAGTTCTTC.

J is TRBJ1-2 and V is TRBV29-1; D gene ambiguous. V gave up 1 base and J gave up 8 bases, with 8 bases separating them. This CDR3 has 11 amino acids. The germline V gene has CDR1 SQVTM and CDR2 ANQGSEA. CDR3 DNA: TGCAGCGTTGAAGGGACTTGGGGCTACACCTTC. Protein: CSVEGTWGYTF.

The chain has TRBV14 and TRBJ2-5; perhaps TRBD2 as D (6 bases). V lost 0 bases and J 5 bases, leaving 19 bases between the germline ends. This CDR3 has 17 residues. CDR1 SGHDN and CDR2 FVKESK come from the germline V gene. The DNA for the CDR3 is TGTGCCAGCAGCCAAGATCACCCTGGACTACGAGGGGAGACCCAGTACTTC. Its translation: CASSQDHPGLRGETQYF. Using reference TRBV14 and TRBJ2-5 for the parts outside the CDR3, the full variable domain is EAGVTQFPSHSVIEKGQTVTLRCDPISGHDNLYWYRRVMGKEIKFLLHFVKESKQDESGMPNNRFLAERTGGTYSTLKVQPAELEDSGVYFCASSQDHPGLRGETQYFGPGTRLLVL.

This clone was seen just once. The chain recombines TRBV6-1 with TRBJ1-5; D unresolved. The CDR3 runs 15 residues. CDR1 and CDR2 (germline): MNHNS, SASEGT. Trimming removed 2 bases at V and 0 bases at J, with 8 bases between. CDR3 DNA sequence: TGTGCCAGCAGTGAAACAGCCCCTAGCAATCAGCCCCAGCATTTT. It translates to CASSETAPSNQPQHF.

The DNA for the CDR3 is TGCGCCAGCAGCTTTTCGCCGAGCTATGGCTACACCTTC. The encoded protein is CASSFSPSYGYTF. The chain carries TRBV5-1 and TRBJ1-2; D is uncertain. Looked up from germline, CDR1 is SGHRS and CDR2 is YFSETQ. The CDR3 length is 13 residues. V lost 2 bases and J lost 4, with 9 bases in between.

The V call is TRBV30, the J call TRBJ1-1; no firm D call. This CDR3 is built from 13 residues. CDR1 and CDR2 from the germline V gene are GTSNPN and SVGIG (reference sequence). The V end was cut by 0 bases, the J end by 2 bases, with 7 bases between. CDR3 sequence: CAWSVTLNTEAFF. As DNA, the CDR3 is TGTGCCTGGAGTGTAACCCTAAACACTGAAGCTTTCTTT. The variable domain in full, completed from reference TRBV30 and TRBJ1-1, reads SQTIHQWPATLVQPVGSPLSLECTVEGTSNPNLYWYRQAAGRGLQLLFYSVGIGQISSEVPQNLSASRPQDRQFILSSKKLLLSDSGFYLCAWSVTLNTEAFFGQGTRLTVV.

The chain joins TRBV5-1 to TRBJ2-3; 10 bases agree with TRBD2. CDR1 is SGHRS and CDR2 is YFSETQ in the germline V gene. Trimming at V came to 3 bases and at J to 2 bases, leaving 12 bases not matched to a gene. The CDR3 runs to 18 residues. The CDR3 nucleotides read TGCGCCAGCAGCTCAGGAATAGCGGGAGGCCGTATCACAGATACGCAGTATTTT. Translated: CASSSGIAGGRITDTQYF.

The CDR3 is CASSLRTSGGPDTQYF. In DNA, the CDR3 is TGTGCCAGCAGCCTACGGACTAGCGGGGGCCCCGATACGCAGTATTTT. The rearrangement links TRBV11-3 to TRBJ2-3, with 13 bases that match TRBD2. V shed 5 bases, J shed 6 bases, and the junction held 8 bases outside the gene matches. CDR1 SGHNT and CDR2 YENEEA come from the germline V gene. The length of the CDR3 is 16 residues.

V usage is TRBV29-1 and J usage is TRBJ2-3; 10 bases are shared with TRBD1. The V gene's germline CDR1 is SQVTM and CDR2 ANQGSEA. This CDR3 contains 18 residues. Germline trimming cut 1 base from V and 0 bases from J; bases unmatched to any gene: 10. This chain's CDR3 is CSVEAGGVDRGSTDTQYF. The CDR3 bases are TGCAGCGTTGAAGCGGGTGGTGTGGACAGGGGGAGCACAGATACGCAGTATTTT.

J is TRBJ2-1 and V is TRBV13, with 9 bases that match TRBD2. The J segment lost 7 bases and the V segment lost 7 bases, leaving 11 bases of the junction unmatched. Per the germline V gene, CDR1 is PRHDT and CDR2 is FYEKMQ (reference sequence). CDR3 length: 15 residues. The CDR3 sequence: CASTRYSGSRNEQFF. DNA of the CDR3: TGTGCCAGCACAAGATATAGCGGGAGTAGGAATGAGCAGTTCTTC. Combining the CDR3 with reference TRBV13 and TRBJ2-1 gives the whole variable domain AAGVIQSPRHLIKEKRETATLKCYPIPRHDTVYWYQQGPGQDPQFLISFYEKMQSDKGSIPDRFSAQQFSDYHSELNMSSLELGDSALYFCASTRYSGSRNEQFFGPGTRLTVL.

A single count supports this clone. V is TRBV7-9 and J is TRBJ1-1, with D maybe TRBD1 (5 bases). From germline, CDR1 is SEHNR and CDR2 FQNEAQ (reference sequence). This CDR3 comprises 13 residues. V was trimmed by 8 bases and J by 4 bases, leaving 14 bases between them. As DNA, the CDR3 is TGTGCCAGCCCAGGTGGGGGGAGCACTGAAGCTTTCTTT. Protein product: CASPGGGSTEAFF. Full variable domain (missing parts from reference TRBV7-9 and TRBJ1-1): DTGVSQNPRHKITKRGQNVTFRCDPISEHNRLYWYRQTLGQGPEFLTYFQNEAQLEKSRLLSDRFSAERPKGSFSTLEIQRTEQGDSAMYLCASPGGGSTEAFFGQGTRLTVV.

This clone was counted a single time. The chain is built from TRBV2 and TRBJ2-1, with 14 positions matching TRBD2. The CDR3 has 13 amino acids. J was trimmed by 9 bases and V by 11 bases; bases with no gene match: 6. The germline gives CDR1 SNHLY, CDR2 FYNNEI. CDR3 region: CAGRGLAGVEQFF. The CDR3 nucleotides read TGTGCCGGAAGGGGACTAGCGGGAGTTGAGCAGTTCTTC.

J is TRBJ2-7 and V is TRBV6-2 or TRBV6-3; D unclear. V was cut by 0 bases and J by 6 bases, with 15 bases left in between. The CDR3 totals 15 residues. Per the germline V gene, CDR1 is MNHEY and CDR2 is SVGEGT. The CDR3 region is CASSYSFGSGLEQYF. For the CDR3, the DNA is TGTGCCAGCAGTTACTCTTTCGGTTCAGGTCTCGAGCAGTACTTC.

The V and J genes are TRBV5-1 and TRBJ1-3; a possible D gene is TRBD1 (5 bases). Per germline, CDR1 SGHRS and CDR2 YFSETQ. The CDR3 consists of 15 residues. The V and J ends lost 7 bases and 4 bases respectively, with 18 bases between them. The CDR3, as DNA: TGCGCCAGCCAGGTGGCGGGGGATGAGGGAAACACCATATATTTT. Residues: CASQVAGDEGNTIYF.

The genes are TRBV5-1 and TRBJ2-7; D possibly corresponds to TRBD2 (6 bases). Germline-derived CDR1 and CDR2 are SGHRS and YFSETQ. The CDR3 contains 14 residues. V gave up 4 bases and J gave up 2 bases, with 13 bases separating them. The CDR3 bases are TGCGCCAGCAGCCGGACCGGGACTCCCTACGAGCAGTACTTC. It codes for CASSRTGTPYEQYF.

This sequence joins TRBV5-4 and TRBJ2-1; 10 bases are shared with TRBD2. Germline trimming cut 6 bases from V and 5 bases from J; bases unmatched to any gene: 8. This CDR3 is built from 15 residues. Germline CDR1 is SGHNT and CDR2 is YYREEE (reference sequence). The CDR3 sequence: CASNRGTSENNEQFF. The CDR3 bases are TGTGCCAGCAACCGGGGGACTAGCGAGAACAATGAGCAGTTCTTC.

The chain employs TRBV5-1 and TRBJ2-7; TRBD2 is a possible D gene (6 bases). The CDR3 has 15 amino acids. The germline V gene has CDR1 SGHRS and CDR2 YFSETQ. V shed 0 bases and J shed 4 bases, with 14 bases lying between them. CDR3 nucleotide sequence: TGCGCCAGCAGCTTGGCGGCTAGCGTAGGGTACGAGCAGTACTTC. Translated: CASSLAASVGYEQYF.

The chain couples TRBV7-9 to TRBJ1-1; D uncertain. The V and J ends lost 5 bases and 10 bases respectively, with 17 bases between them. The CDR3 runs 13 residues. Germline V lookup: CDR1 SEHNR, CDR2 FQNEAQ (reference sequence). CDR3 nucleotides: TGTGCCAGCAGCCCGACGATAGCCCCGCCAGCTTTCTTT. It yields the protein CASSPTIAPPAFF.

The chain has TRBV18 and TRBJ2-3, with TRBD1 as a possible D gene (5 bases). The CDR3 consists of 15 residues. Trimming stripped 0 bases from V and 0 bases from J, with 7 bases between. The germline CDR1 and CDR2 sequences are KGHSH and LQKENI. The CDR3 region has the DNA TGTGCCAGCTCACCACCGGGGCAGAGCACAGATACGCAGTATTTT. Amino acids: CASSPPGQSTDTQYF.

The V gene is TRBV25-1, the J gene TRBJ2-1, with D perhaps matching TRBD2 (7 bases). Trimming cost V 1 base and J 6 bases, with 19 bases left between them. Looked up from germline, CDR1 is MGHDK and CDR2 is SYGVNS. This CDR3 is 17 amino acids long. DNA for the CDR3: TGTGCCAGCAGTGAATTTAGGGGGGGAGCCGGTTTCAATGAGCAGTTCTTC. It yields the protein CASSEFRGGAGFNEQFF.

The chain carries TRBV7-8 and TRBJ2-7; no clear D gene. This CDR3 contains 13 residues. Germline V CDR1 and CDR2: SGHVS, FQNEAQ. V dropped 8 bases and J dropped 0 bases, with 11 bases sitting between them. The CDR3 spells CASEDRVSYEQYF. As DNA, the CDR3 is TGTGCCAGCGAGGATAGAGTCTCCTACGAGCAGTACTTC.

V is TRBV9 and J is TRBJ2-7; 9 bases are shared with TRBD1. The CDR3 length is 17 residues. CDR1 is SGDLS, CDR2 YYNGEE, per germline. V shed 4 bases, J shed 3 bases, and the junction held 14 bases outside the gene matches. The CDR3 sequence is CASSKGGRDRAVYEQYF. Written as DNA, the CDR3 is TGTGCCAGCAGCAAAGGGGGGCGGGACAGGGCTGTCTACGAGCAGTACTTC.

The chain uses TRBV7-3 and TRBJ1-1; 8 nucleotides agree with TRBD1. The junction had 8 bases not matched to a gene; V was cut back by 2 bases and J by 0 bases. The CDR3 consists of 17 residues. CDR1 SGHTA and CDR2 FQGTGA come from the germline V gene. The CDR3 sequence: CASSLGGTGAMNTEAFF. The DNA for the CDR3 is TGTGCCAGCAGCTTAGGGGGGACAGGAGCCATGAACACTGAAGCTTTCTTT. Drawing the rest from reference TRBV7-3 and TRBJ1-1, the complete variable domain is GAGVSQTPSNKVTEKGKYVELRCDPISGHTALYWYRQSLGQGPEFLIYFQGTGAADDSGLPNDRFFAVRPEGSVSTLKIQRTERGDSAVYLCASSLGGTGAMNTEAFFGQGTRLTVV.

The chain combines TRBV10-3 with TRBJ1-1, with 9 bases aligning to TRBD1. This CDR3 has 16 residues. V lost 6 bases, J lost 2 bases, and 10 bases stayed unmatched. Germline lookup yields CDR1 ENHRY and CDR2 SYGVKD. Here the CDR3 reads CAIRNLGQGTNTEAFF. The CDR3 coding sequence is TGTGCCATCAGGAACCTCGGACAGGGGACTAACACTGAAGCTTTCTTT.